Following are 5 T cell receptor beta chains from one sample sequenced in a study of blood T cell repertoires in COVID-19. Only in-frame clones appear in the TCRdb table, and some are missing; sequencing was by immunoSEQ multiplex PCR. The table includes about 74,000 clones, approximately 84% detected once. Sequenced material: peripheral blood. The receptors stem from a man between 65 and 85 years old with acute or convalescent COVID-19.

This rearrangement joins TRBV18 to TRBJ1-1, with D possibly matching TRBD1 (6 bases). This CDR3 comprises 17 residues. Germline CDR1 reads KGHSH; CDR2 reads LQKENI. V shed 2 bases and J shed 1 base, with 17 bases lying between them. CDR3 loop: CASSPTLNRAGNTEAFF. The CDR3 DNA reads TGTGCCAGCTCACCAACACTTAACAGGGCTGGGAACACTGAAGCTTTCTTT.

To note about this clone: The junction departs from the called germline gene at one end, perhaps through a read error. CDR3: CASSLGAASFNEQFF. DNA of the CDR3: TGCGCCAGCAGCTTGGGGGCCGCCTCCTTCAATGAGCAGTTCTTC. The gene calls are TRBV5-1 and TRBJ2-1; D uncertain. In germline, CDR1 is SGHRS, CDR2 YFSETQ. CDR3 length: 15 residues. The complete variable domain, with remaining parts taken from reference TRBV5-1 and TRBJ2-1, reads KAGVTQTPRYLIKTRGQQVTLSCSPISGHRSVSWYQQTPGQGLQFLFEYFSETQRNKGNFPGRFSGRQFSNSRSEMNVSTLELGDSALYLCASSLGAASFNEQFFGPGTRLTVL.

The rearrangement links TRBV6-1 to TRBJ1-6; 9 nucleotides line up with TRBD1. The CDR3 runs to 16 residues. V lost 2 bases to trimming and J lost 14 bases; unmatched junction nucleotides: 13. Germline V lookup: CDR1 MNHNS, CDR2 SASEGT. In nucleotides, the CDR3 is TGTGCCAGCAGTGAATCTTCGGGACAGGGTGCTTCGACCCTCCACTTT. This sequence encodes CASSESSGQGASTLHF.

The chain combines TRBV6-6 with TRBJ2-2, with a weak D call TRBD1 (5 bases). V gave up 6 bases and J gave up 7 bases, with 15 bases separating them. Germline values: CDR1 MNHNY, CDR2 SVGAGI (reference sequence). The CDR3 length is 14 residues. The CDR3 loop reads CASSLVWGGGELFF. CDR3 coding DNA: TGTGCCAGCAGCCTGGTATGGGGCGGCGGGGAGCTGTTTTTT.

The table lists this clone with a few counts. The chain combines TRBV5-1 with TRBJ2-6; D is possibly TRBD1 (5 bases). Germline lookup yields CDR1 SGHRS and CDR2 YFSETQ. V gave up 5 bases and J gave up 0 bases, with 9 bases separating them. This CDR3 has 15 residues. The CDR3 nucleotides are TGCGCCAGCAGTTTACAGGACTCTGGGGCCAACGTCCTGACTTTC. It is translated as CASSLQDSGANVLTF.